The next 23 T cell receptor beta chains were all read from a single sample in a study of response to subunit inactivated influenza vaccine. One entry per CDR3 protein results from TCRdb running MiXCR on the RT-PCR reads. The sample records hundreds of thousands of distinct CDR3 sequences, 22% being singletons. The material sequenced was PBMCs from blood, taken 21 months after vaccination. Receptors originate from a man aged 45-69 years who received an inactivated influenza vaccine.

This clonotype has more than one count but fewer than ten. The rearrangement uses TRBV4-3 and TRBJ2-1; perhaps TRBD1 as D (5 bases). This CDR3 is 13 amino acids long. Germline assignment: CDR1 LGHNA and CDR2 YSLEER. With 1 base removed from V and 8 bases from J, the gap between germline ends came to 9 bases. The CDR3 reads CASSQVWGDEQFF. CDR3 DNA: TGCGCCAGCAGCCAAGTCTGGGGCGATGAGCAGTTCTTC.

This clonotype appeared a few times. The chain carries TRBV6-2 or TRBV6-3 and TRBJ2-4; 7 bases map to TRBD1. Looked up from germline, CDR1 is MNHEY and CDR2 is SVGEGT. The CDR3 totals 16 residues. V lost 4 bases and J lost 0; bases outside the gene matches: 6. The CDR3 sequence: CASSSQGSRAKNIQYF. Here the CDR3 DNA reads TGTGCCAGCAGTTCACAGGGGTCTCGAGCCAAAAACATTCAGTACTTC.

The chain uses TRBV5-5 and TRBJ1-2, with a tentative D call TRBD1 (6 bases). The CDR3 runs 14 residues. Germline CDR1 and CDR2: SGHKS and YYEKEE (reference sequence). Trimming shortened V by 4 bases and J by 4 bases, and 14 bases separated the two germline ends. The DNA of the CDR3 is TGTGCCAGCAGCCAGGGGCTGCAGGGCTATGGCTACACCTTC. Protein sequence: CASSQGLQGYGYTF.

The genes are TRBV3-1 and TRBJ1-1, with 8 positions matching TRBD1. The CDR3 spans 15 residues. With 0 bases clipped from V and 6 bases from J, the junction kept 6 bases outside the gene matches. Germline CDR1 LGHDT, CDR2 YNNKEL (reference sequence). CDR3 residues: CASSQEGQGLAEAFF. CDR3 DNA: TGTGCCAGCAGCCAAGAAGGACAGGGACTGGCTGAAGCTTTCTTT.

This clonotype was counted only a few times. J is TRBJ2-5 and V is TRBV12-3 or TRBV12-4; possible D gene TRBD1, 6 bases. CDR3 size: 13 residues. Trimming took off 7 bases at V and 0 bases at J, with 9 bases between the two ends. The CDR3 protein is CASNRVDQETQYF. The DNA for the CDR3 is TGTGCCAGCAACAGGGTAGACCAAGAGACCCAGTACTTC.

The CDR3 DNA is TGTGCCAGCAGGCCGACCGGACTGTTGTACAATGAGCAGTTCTTC. Translated: CASRPTGLLYNEQFF. The rearrangement joins TRBV6-2 or TRBV6-3 to TRBJ2-1; D possibly corresponds to TRBD2 (5 bases). V was pared by 6 bases and J by 4 bases, with 16 bases between. This CDR3 region has 15 residues. Germline assignment: CDR1 MNHEY and CDR2 SVGEGT.

CDR3 DNA sequence: TGCAGTGCAAGGACTACGTTCAGCTCCTACAATGAGCAGTTCTTC. Translating gives CSARTTFSSYNEQFF. The gene calls are TRBV20-1 and TRBJ2-1, with D possibly being TRBD2 (6 bases). V lost 6 bases and J lost 0, with 15 bases in between. The germline gives CDR1 DFQATT, CDR2 SNEGSKA (reference sequence). This CDR3 spans 15 amino acids.

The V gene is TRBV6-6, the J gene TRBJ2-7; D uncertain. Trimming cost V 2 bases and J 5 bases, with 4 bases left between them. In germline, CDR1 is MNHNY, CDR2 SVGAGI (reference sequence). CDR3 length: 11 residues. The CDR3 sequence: CASSYQNEQYF. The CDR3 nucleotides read TGTGCCAGCAGTTACCAAAACGAGCAGTACTTC.

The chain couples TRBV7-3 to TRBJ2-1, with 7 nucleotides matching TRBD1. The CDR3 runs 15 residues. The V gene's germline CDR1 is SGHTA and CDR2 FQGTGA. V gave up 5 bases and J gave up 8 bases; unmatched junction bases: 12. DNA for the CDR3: TGTGCCAGCAGCCCAACAGGGGAAGTGAGGGATGAGCAGTTCTTC. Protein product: CASSPTGEVRDEQFF.

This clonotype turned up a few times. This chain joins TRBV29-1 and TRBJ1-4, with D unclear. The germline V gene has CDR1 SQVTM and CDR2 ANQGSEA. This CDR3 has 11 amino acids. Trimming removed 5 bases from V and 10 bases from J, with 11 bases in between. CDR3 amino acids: CSVPRFGKLFF. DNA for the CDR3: TGCAGCGTTCCCAGATTCGGAAAACTGTTTTTT.

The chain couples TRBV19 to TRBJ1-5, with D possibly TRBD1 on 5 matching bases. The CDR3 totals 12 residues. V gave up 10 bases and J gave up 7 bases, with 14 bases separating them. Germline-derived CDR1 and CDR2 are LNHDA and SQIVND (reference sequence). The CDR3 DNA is TGTGCCACCAAGGGGCAGGCCCAGCCCCAGCATTTT. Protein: CATKGQAQPQHF.

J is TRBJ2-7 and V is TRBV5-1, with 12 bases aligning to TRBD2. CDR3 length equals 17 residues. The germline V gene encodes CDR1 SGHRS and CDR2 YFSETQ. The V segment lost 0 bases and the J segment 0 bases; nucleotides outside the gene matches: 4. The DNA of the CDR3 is TGCGCCAGCAGCTTGGTCCCGGGACTAGCGGGCTCCTACGAGCAGTACTTC. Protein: CASSLVPGLAGSYEQYF.

The CDR3 region has the DNA TGTGCCAGCAGCTCCCCGCCAACCGGGGGGCTCTGGGAGCAGTACTTC. Translation gives CASSSPPTGGLWEQYF. The J gene is TRBJ2-7, the V gene TRBV5-6; perhaps TRBD2 as D (7 bases). The CDR3 has 16 residues. V was pared by 3 bases and J by 7 bases, with 23 bases between. Germline assignment: CDR1 SGHDT and CDR2 YYEEEE.

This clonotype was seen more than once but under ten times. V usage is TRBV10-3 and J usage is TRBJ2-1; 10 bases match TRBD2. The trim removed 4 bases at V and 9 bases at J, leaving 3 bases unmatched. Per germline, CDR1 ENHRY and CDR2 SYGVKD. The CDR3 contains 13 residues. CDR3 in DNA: TGTGCCATCAGTGTCACTAGCGGGGCTGAGCAGTTCTTC. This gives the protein CAISVTSGAEQFF.

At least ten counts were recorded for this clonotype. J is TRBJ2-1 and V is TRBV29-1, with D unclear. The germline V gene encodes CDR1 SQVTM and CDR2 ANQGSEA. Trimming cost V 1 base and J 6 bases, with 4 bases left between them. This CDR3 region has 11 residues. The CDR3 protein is CSVEGLNEQFF. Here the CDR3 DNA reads TGCAGCGTTGAAGGGCTCAATGAGCAGTTCTTC.

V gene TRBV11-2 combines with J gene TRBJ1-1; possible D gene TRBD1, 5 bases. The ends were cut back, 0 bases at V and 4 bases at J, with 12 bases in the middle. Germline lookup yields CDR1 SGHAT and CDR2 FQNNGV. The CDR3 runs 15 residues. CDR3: CASSLDRSGSTEAFF. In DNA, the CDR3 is TGTGCCAGCAGCTTAGATCGGTCAGGGTCCACTGAAGCTTTCTTT.

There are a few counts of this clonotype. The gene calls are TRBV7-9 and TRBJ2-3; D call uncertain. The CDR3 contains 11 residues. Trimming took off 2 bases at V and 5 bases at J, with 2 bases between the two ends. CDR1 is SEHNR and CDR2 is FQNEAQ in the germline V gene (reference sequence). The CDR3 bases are TGTGCCAGCAGCTTACAAGATACGCAGTATTTT. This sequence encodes CASSLQDTQYF.

The CDR3 sequence: CSASQGVGQPQHF. CDR3 sequence (DNA): TGCAGTGCTTCTCAGGGGGTCGGGCAGCCCCAGCATTTT. V usage is TRBV20-1 and J usage is TRBJ1-5; TRBD1 agrees at 7 bases. The CDR3 totals 13 residues. Germline V gene sequence: CDR1 DFQATT, CDR2 SNEGSKA (reference sequence). Trimming cost V 5 bases and J 7 bases; bases outside gene matches: 8.

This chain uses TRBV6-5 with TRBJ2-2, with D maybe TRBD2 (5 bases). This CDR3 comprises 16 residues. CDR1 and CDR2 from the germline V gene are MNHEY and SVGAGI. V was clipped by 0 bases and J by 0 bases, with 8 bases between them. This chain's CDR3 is CASSYSLGSNTGELFF. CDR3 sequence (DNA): TGTGCCAGCAGTTACTCACTAGGGTCGAACACCGGGGAGCTGTTTTTT.

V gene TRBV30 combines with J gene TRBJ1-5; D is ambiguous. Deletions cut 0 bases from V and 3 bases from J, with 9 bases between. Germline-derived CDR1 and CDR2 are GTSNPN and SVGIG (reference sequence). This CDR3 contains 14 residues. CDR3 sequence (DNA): TGTGCCTGGAGTGTAGGGCGGAACAATCAGCCCCAGCATTTT. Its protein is CAWSVGRNNQPQHF.

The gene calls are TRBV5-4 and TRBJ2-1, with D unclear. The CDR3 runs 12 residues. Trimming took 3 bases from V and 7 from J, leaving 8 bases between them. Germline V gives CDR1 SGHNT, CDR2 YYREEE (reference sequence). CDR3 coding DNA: TGTGCCAGCAGCTCCTATAGGAATGAGCAGTTCTTC. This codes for CASSSYRNEQFF.

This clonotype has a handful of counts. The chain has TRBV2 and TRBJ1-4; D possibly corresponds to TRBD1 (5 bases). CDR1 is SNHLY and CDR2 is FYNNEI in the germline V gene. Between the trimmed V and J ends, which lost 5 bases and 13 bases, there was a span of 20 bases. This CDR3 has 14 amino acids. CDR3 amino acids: CASSPSLGGSGLFF. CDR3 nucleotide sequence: TGTGCCAGCAGTCCCTCGTTGGGGGGTTCGGGACTGTTTTTT.

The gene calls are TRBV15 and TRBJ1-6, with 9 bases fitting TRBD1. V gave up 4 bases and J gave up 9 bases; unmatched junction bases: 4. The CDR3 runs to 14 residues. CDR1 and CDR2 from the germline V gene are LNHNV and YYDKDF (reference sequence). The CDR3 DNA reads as TGTGCCACCAGCATGGACAGGGGATTTTCACCCCTCCACTTT. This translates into CATSMDRGFSPLHF.